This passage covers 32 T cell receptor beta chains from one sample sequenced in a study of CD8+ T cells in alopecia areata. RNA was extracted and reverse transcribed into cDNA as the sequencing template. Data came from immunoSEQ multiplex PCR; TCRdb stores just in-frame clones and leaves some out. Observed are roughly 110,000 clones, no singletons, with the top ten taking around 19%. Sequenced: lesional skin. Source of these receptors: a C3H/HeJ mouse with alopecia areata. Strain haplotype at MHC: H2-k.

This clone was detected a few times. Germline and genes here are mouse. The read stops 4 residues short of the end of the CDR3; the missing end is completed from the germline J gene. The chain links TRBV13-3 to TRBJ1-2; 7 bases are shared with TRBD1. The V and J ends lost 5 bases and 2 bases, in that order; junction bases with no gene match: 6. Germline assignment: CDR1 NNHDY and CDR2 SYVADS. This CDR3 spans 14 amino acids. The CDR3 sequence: CASRAGTVNSDYTF. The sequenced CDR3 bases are TGTGCCAGCAGGGCCGGGACAGTCAACTCC.

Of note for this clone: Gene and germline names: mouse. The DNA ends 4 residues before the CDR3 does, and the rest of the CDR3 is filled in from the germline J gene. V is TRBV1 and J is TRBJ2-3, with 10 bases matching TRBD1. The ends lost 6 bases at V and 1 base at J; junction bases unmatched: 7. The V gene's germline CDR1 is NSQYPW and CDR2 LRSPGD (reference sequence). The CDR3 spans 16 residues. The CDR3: CTCRRQGAEGAETLYF. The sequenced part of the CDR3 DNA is TGCACCTGCAGAAGACAGGGGGCGGAGGGTGCAGAA.

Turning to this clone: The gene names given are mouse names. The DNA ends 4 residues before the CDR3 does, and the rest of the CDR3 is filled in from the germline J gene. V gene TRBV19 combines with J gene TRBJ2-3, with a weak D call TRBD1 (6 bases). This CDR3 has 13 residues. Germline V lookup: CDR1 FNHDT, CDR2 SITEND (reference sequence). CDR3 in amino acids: CASSIRDKETLYF. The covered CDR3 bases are TGTGCCAGCAGTATACGGGACAAAGAA.

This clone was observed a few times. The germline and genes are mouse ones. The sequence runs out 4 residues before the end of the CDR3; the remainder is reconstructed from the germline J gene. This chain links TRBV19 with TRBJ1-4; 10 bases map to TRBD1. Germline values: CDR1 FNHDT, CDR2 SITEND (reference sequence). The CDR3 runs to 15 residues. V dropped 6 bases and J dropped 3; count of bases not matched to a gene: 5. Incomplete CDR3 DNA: TGTGCCAGCAACCCCGGGACAGGGGCCAACGAA. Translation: CASNPGTGANE. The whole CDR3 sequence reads CASNPGTGANERLFF.

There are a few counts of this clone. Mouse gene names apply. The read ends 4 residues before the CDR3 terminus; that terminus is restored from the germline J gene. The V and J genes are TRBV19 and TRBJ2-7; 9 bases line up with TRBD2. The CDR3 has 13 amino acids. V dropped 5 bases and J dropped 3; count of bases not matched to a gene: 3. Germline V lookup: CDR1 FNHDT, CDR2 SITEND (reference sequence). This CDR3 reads CASRETGGYEQYF. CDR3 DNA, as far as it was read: TGTGCCAGCAGAGAGACTGGGGGCTAT.

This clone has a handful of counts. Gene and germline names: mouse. CDR3 DNA (partial): TGTGCCAGCGGAAACTCCGGGACAGGGGAAGAC. Translated, it gives CASGNSGTGED. The complete CDR3 reads CASGNSGTGEDTQYF. The J gene is TRBJ2-5, the V gene TRBV13-3; 10 bases are shared with TRBD1. The read stops 4 residues short of the end of the CDR3; the missing end is completed from the germline J gene. The CDR3 spans 15 residues. Germline V CDR1 and CDR2: NNHDY, SYVADS.

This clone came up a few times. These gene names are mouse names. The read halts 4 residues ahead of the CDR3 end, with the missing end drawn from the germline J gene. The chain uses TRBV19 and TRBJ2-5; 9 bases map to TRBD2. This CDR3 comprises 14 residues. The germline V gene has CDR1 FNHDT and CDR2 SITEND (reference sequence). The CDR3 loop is CASSIELGGDTQYF. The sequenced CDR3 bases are TGTGCCAGCAGTATAGAGCTGGGGGGGGAC.

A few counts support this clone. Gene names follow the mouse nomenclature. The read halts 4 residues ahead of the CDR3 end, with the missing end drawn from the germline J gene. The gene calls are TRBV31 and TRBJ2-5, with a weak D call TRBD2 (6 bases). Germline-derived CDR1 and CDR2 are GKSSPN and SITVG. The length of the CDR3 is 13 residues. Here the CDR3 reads CAWSLTGKDTQYF. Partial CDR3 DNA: TGTGCCTGGAGTCTAACTGGGAAAGAC.

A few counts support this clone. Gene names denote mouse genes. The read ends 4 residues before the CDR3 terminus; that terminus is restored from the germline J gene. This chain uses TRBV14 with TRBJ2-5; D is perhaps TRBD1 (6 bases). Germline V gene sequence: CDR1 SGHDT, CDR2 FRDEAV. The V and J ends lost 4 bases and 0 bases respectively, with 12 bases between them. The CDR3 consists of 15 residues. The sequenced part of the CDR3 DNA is TGTGCCAGCAGTGGGACAACAATTAACCAAGAC. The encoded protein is CASSGTTINQD. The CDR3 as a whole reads CASSGTTINQDTQYF.

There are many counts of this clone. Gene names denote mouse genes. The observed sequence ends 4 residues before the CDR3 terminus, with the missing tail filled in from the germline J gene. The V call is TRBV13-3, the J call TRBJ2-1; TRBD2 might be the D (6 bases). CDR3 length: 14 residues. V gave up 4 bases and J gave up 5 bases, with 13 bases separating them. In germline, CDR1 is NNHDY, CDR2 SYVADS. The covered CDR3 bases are TGTGCCAGCAGTAAACGGGACTCCAATGCT. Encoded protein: CASSKRDSNA. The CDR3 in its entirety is CASSKRDSNAEQFF.

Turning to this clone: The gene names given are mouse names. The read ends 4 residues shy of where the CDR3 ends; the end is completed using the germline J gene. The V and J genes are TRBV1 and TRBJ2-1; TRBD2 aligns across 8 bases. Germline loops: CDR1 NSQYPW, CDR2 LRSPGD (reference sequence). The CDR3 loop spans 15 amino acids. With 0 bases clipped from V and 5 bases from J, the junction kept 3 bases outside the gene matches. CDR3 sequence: CTCSADMGGNAEQFF. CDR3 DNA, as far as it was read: TGCACCTGCAGTGCAGATATGGGGGGGAATGCT.

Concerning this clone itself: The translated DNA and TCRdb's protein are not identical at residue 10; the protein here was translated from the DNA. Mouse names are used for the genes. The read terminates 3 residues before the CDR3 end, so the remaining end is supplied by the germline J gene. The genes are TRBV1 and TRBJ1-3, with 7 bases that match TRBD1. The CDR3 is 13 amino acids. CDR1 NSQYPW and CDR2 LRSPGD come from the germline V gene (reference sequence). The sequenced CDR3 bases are TGCACCTGCAGTGCCCGACAGGGAGGTACG. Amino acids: CTCSARQGGT. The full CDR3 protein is CTCSARQGGTLYF.

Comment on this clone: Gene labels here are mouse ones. CDR3 bases read: TGTGCCAGCAGTCCTGGGACTGGGGGGGGTTATGCT. This gives the protein CASSPGTGGGYA. The entire CDR3 protein reads CASSPGTGGGYAEQFF. The V call is TRBV19, the J call TRBJ2-1; 13 bases match TRBD2. The read terminates 4 residues before the CDR3 end, so the remaining end is supplied by the germline J gene. The CDR3 has 16 residues. The germline gives CDR1 FNHDT, CDR2 SITEND (reference sequence). Losses at the gene ends were 4 bases for V and 4 bases for J; bases not matched to a gene: 5.

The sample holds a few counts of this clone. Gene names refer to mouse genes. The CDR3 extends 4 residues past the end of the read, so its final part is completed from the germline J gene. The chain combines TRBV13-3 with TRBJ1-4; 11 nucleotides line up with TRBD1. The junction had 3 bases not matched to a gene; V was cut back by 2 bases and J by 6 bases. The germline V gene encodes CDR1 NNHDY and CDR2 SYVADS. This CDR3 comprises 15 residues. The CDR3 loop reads CASSEKGQGDERLFF. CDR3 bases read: TGTGCCAGCAGTGAGAAGGGACAGGGGGACGAA. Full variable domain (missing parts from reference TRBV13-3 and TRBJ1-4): EAAVTQSPRSKVAVTGGKVTLSCHQTNNHDYMYWYRQDTGHGLRLIHYSYVADSTEKGDIPDGYKASRPSQENFSLILELASLSQTAVYFCASSEKGQGDERLFFGHGTKLSVL.

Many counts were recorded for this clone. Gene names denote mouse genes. The CDR3 loop is CASSDPQGGDYEQYF. CDR3 DNA (partial): TGTGCCAGCAGTGACCCCCAGGGAGGGGACTAT. The rearrangement uses TRBV13-3 and TRBJ2-7, with D possibly being TRBD1 (5 bases). The read is 4 residues too short to cover the CDR3 end, so that end is filled in from the germline J gene. Germline V gene lookup returns CDR1 NNHDY and CDR2 SYVADS. This CDR3 contains 15 residues. Trimming pared 2 bases from V and 3 bases from J, leaving 15 bases between.

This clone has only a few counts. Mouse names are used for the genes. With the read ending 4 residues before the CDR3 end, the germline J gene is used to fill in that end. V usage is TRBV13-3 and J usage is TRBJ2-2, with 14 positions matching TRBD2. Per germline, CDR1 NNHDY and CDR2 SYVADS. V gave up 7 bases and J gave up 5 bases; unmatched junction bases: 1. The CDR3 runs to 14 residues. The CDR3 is CASGTGGATGQLYF. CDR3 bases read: TGTGCCAGCGGGACTGGGGGGGCGACCGGG.

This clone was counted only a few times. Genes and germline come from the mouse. CDR3 bases read: TGTGCCAGCGGCGGGACTGGGGTAAACACCGGG. Protein: CASGGTGVNTG. The full CDR3 protein is CASGGTGVNTGQLYF. The chain recombines TRBV13-2 with TRBJ2-2; TRBD2 agrees at 10 bases. From the germline J gene comes the end of the CDR3, since the read stops 4 residues before it. Germline lookup yields CDR1 NNHNN and CDR2 SYGAGS (reference sequence). The V gene end was trimmed by 5 bases and the J gene end by 1 base; junction bases not matched to a gene: 2. CDR3 size: 15 residues.

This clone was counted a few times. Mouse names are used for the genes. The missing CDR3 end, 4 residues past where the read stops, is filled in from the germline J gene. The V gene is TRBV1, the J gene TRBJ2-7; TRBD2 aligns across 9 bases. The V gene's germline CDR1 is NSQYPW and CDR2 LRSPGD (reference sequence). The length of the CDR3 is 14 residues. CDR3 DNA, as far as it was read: TGCACCTGCAGTGTGGCCGGGACTGGGTAT. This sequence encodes CTCSVAGTGY. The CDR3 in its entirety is CTCSVAGTGYEQYF.

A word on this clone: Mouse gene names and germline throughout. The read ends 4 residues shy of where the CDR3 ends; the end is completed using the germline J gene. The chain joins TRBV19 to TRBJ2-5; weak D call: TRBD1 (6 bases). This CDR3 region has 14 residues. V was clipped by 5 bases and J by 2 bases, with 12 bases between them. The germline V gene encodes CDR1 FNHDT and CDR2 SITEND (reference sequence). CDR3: CASSTGTLQDTQYF. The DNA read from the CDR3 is TGTGCCAGCAGCACCGGGACACTCCAAGAC.

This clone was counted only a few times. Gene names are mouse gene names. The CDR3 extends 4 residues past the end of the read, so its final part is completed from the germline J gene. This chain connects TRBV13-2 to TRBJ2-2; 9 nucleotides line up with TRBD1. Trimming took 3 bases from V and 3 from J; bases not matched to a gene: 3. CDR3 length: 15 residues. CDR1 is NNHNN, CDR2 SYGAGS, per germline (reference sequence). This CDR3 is CASGGRDRDTGQLYF. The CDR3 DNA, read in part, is TGTGCCAGCGGTGGCCGGGACAGGGACACCGGG.

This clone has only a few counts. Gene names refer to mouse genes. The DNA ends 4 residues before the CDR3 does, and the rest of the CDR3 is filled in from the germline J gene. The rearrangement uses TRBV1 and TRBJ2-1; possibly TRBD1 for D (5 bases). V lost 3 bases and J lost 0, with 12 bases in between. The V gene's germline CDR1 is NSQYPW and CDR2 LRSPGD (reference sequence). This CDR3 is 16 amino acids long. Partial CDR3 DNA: TGCACCTGCAGTGCCCCAGGGCGGGATAACTATGCT. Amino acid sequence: CTCSAPGRDNYA. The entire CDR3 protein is CTCSAPGRDNYAEQFF.

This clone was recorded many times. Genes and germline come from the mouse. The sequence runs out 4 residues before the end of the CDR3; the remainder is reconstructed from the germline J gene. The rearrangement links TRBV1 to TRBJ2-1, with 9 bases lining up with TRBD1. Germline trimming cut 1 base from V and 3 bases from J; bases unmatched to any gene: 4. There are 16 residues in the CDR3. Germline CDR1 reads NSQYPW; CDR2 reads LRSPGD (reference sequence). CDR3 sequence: CTCSAGWDRAYAEQFF. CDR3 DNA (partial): TGCACCTGCAGTGCAGGATGGGACAGGGCCTATGCT.

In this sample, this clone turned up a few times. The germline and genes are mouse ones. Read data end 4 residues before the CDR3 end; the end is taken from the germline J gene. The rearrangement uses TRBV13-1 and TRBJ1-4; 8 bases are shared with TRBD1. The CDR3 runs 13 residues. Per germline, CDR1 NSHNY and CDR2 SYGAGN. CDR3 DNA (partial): TGTGCCAGCAGTCCAGGGGGCATCGAA. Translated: CASSPGGIE. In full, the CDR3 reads CASSPGGIERLFF.

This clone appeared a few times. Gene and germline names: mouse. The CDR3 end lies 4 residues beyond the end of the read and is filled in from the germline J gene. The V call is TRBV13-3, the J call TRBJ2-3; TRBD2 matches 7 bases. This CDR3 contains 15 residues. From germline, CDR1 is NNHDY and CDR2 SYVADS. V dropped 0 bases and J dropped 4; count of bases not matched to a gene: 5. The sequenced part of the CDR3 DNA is TGTGCCAGCAGTGATGACTGGGGAGGCCCAGAA. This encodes CASSDDWGGPE. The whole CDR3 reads CASSDDWGGPETLYF.

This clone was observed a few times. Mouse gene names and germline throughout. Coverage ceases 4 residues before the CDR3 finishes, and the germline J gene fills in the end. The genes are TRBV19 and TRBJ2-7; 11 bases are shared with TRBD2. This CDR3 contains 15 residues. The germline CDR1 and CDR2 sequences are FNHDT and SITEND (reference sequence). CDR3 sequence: CASSPHRDWGYEQYF. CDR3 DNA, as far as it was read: TGTGCCAGCAGTCCCCACCGGGACTGGGGGTAT.

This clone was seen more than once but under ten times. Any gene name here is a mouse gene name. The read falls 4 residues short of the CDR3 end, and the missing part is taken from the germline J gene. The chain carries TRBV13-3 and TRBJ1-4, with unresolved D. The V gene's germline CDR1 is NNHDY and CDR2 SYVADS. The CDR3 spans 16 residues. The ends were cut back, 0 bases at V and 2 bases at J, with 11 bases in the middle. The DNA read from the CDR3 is TGTGCCAGCAGTGATGCTGGGGATGTGTCCAACGAA. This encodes CASSDAGDVSNE. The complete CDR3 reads CASSDAGDVSNERLFF. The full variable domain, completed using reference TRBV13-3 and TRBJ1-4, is EAAVTQSPRSKVAVTGGKVTLSCHQTNNHDYMYWYRQDTGHGLRLIHYSYVADSTEKGDIPDGYKASRPSQENFSLILELASLSQTAVYFCASSDAGDVSNERLFFGHGTKLSVL.

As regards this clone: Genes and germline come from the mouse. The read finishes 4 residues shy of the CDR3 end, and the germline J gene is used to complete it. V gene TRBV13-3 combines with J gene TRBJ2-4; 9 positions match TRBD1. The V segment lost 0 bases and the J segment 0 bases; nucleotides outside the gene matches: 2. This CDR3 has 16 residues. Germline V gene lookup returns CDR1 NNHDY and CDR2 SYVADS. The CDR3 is CASSDAGTGSQNTLYF. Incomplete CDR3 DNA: TGTGCCAGCAGTGATGCCGGGACAGGGAGTCAAAAC.

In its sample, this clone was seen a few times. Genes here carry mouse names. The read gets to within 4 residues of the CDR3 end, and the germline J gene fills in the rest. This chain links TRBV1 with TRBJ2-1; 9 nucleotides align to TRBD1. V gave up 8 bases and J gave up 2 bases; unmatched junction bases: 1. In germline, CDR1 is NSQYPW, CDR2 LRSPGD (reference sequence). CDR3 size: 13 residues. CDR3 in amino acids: CTCGDRDYAEQFF. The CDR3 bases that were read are TGCACCTGCGGGGACAGGGACTATGCT.

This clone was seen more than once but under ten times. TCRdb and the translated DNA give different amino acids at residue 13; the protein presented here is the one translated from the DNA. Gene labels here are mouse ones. CDR3 amino acids: CASSATGQGRGNTLYF. The DNA read from the CDR3 is TGTGCCAGCAGCGCAACGGGACAGGGGAGGGGAAATACG. This chain connects TRBV14 to TRBJ1-3; 10 nucleotides agree with TRBD1. The read ends 3 residues before the CDR3 terminus; that terminus is restored from the germline J gene. Germline V gene data show CDR1 as SGHDT and CDR2 as FRDEAV. CDR3 length: 16 residues. Trimming took 5 bases from V and 4 from J; bases not matched to a gene: 9. Full variable domain (missing parts from reference TRBV14 and TRBJ1-3): EAGVTQSPRYAVLQEGQAVSFWCDPISGHDTLYWYQQPRDQGPQLLVYFRDEAVIDNSQLPSDRFSAVRPKGTNSTLKIQSAKQGDTATYLCASSATGQGRGNTLYFGEGSRLIVV.

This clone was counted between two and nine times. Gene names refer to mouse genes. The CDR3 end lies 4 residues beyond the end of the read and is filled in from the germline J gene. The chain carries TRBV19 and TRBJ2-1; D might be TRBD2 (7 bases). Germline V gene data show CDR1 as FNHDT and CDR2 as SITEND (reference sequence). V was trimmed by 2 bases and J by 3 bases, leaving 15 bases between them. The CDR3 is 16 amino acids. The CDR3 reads CASSIRGALSYAEQFF. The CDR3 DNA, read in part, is TGTGCCAGCAGTATTAGGGGGGCGCTAAGCTATGCT. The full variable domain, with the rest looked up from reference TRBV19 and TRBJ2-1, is GGIITQTPKFLIGQEGQKLTLKCQQNFNHDTMYWYRQDSGKGLRLIYYSITENDLQKGDLSEGYDASREKKSSFSLTVTSAQKNEMAVFLCASSIRGALSYAEQFFGPGTRLTVL.

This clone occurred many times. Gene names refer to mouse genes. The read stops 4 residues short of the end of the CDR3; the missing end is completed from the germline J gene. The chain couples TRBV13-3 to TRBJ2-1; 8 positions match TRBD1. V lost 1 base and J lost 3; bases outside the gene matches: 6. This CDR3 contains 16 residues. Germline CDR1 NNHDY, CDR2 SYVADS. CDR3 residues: CASSDRAGGSYAEQFF. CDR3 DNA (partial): TGTGCCAGCAGTGATAGGGCAGGGGGCAGCTATGCT.

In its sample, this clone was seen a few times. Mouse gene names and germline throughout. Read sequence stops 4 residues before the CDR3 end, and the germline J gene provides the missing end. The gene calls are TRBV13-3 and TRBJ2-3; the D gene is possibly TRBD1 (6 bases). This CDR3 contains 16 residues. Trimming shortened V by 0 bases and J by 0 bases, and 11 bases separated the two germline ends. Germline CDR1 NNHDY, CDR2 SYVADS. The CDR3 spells CASSDAGRGSAETLYF. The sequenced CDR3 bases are TGTGCCAGCAGTGATGCAGGCAGGGGTAGTGCAGAA.